Each of the 29 T cell receptor beta chains below was sequenced from the same sample in a study of blood T cell repertoires in COVID-19. Sequenced by immunoSEQ multiplex PCR; TCRdb stores in-frame clones only, minus some. The sample records a few hundred thousand clones, approximately 90% being singletons. Input material: PBMCs or T cells enriched from blood (not recorded which). All receptors come from a man aged 40-49 years who had recovered from COVID-19.

The V and J genes are TRBV7-9 and TRBJ1-1; possible D gene TRBD1, 5 bases. Between the trimmed V and J ends, which lost 6 bases and 4 bases, there was a span of 15 bases. The CDR3 loop spans 14 amino acids. The germline V gene encodes CDR1 SEHNR and CDR2 FQNEAQ (reference sequence). CDR3 amino acids: CASSLSTVPTEAFF. In DNA form, the CDR3 reads TGTGCCAGCAGTTTATCGACAGTCCCCACTGAAGCTTTCTTT.

V is TRBV28 and J is TRBJ1-6; TRBD1 agrees at 7 bases. Germline CDR1 is MDHEN and CDR2 is SYDVKM. Trimming took 6 bases from V and 7 from J; bases not matched to a gene: 0. The CDR3 consists of 12 residues. For the CDR3, the DNA is TGTGCCAGCAGGGACAGGAATTCACCCCTCCACTTT. Protein product: CASRDRNSPLHF. The variable domain in full, with the rest retrieved from reference TRBV28 and TRBJ1-6, is DVKVTQSSRYLVKRTGEKVFLECVQDMDHENMFWYRQDPGLGLRLIYFSYDVKMKEKGDIPEGYSVSREKKERFSLILESASTNQTSMYLCASRDRNSPLHFGNGTRLTVT.

The chain carries TRBV29-1 and TRBJ2-5, with 7 bases identical to TRBD2. The CDR3 loop spans 14 amino acids. V shed 5 bases, J shed 4 bases, and the junction held 10 bases outside the gene matches. Germline assignment: CDR1 SQVTM and CDR2 ANQGSEA. CDR3 bases: TGCAGCGTTCCCGGGACTATTGGGGTAGAGACCCAGTACTTC. This gives the protein CSVPGTIGVETQYF.

This chain joins TRBV20-1 and TRBJ2-2; D may be TRBD1 (7 bases). CDR1 and CDR2 (germline): DFQATT, SNEGSKA (reference sequence). The V end lost 3 bases, the J end lost 3 bases, and 20 bases lay between the germline ends. The CDR3 has 17 residues. CDR3 in DNA: TGCAGTGCTAGTAGACAGGGACTCCGCATTTACACCGGGGAGCTGTTTTTT. Encoded protein: CSASRQGLRIYTGELFF.

The V call is TRBV6-5, the J call TRBJ2-7, with 9 nucleotides matching TRBD2. CDR3 length equals 15 residues. V was pared by 2 bases and J by 5 bases, with 7 bases of the junction left unmatched. Germline V gene lookup returns CDR1 MNHEY and CDR2 SVGAGI. The CDR3 nucleotides read TGTGCCAGCAGTTACGGCGGGAGGGCCTGGAACGAGCAGTACTTC. It is translated as CASSYGGRAWNEQYF.

The J gene is TRBJ2-7, the V gene TRBV11-2; 7 bases map to TRBD1. The length of the CDR3 is 16 residues. Germline CDR1 and CDR2: SGHAT and FQNNGV. Trimming removed 6 bases from V and 2 bases from J; junction bases left unmatched: 13. The CDR3 DNA is TGTGCCAGCAGTCGGGGAGAGACAGGGCTGACCTACGAGCAGTACTTC. Amino acid sequence: CASSRGETGLTYEQYF.

The rearrangement uses TRBV30 and TRBJ1-2, with D hard to call. Per the germline V gene, CDR1 is GTSNPN and CDR2 is SVGIG (reference sequence). The CDR3 totals 11 residues. Trimming left V 0 bases short and J 5 bases short, with 4 bases between. The CDR3 DNA sequence: TGTGCCTGGAGTGTACGGTATGGCTACACCTTC. Translation gives CAWSVRYGYTF.

The chain uses TRBV27 and TRBJ1-4; D is undetermined. CDR1 and CDR2 from the germline V gene are MNHEY and SMNVEV (reference sequence). The CDR3 has 14 residues. Trimming stripped 5 bases from V and 4 bases from J, with 11 bases between. CDR3 bases: TGTGCCAGCAGTCCGCGCGATGGTAATGAAAAACTGTTTTTT. Translating gives CASSPRDGNEKLFF.

The rearrangement uses TRBV30 and TRBJ1-5; 7 bases map to TRBD1. The ends lost 2 bases at V and 0 bases at J; junction bases unmatched: 13. CDR3 size: 18 residues. Germline lookup yields CDR1 GTSNPN and CDR2 SVGIG (reference sequence). In DNA, the CDR3 is TGTGCCTGGAGTCTAGACAGGGTTAGGCCTTATAGCAATCAGCCCCAGCATTTT. This codes for CAWSLDRVRPYSNQPQHF.

There are a few counts of this clone. The chain uses TRBV7-9 and TRBJ1-6, with a tentative D call TRBD1 (5 bases). The CDR3 spans 18 residues. Trimming cost V 1 base and J 0 bases, with 13 bases left between them. In germline, CDR1 is SEHNR, CDR2 FQNEAQ (reference sequence). The CDR3 sequence: CASSLEGPEASYNSPLHF. The DNA of the CDR3 is TGTGCCAGCAGCTTAGAGGGGCCCGAAGCCTCCTATAATTCACCCCTCCACTTT.

The chain uses TRBV4-2 and TRBJ1-5; D unclear. Trimming cost V 0 bases and J 5 bases, with 14 bases left between them. The germline V gene encodes CDR1 LGHNA and CDR2 YNFKEQ. This CDR3 is 16 amino acids long. In nucleotides, the CDR3 is TGTGCCAGCAGCCAAGATGAGAGGGTAGGGCATCAGCCCCAGCATTTT. This sequence encodes CASSQDERVGHQPQHF.

The chain combines TRBV14 with TRBJ2-1; no reliable D call. The CDR3 totals 13 residues. Trimming took off 1 base at V and 7 bases at J, with 8 bases between the two ends. Germline-derived CDR1 and CDR2 are SGHDN and FVKESK. This CDR3 is CASSQASKNEQFF. DNA of the CDR3: TGTGCCAGCAGCCAAGCATCTAAAAATGAGCAGTTCTTC. Using reference TRBV14 and TRBJ2-1 for the parts outside the CDR3, the full variable domain is EAGVTQFPSHSVIEKGQTVTLRCDPISGHDNLYWYRRVMGKEIKFLLHFVKESKQDESGMPNNRFLAERTGGTYSTLKVQPAELEDSGVYFCASSQASKNEQFFGPGTRLTVL.

This clone was observed once. The V gene is TRBV7-6, the J gene TRBJ1-1; 8 bases match TRBD1. Unmatched junction bases numbered 5, after V lost 3 bases and J lost 2 bases. This CDR3 spans 15 amino acids. Germline CDR1 is SGHVS and CDR2 is FNYEAQ. The CDR3 protein is CASSLDRVPNTEAFF. In DNA, the CDR3 is TGTGCCAGCAGCTTGGACAGGGTCCCAAACACTGAAGCTTTCTTT. The complete variable domain, with remaining parts taken from reference TRBV7-6 and TRBJ1-1, reads GAGVSQSPRYKVTKRGQDVALRCDPISGHVSLYWYRQALGQGPEFLTYFNYEAQQDKSGLPNDRFSAERPEGSISTLTIQRTEQRDSAMYRCASSLDRVPNTEAFFGQGTRLTVV.

This clone was seen just once. The chain recombines TRBV18 with TRBJ1-5; D not certain. V was cut by 3 bases and J by 7 bases, with 10 bases left in between. This CDR3 contains 13 residues. The germline CDR1 and CDR2 sequences are KGHSH and LQKENI. The CDR3: CASSPELSQPQHF. CDR3 coding DNA: TGTGCCAGCTCACCCGAGCTTTCCCAGCCCCAGCATTTT.

This clone occurred once. This sequence joins TRBV7-9 and TRBJ1-1; 7 nucleotides agree with TRBD1. Germline V lookup: CDR1 SEHNR, CDR2 FQNEAQ (reference sequence). Unmatched junction bases numbered 6, after V lost 3 bases and J lost 5 bases. This CDR3 is built from 14 residues. CDR3 DNA sequence: TGTGCCAGCAGCTTGGCCAGGGGGTGGACTGAAGCTTTCTTT. Translated: CASSLARGWTEAFF.

This chain joins TRBV19 and TRBJ2-5, with 12 bases lining up with TRBD1. Trimming at V came to 5 bases and at J to 4 bases, leaving 5 bases not matched to a gene. The CDR3 contains 15 residues. Germline CDR1 is LNHDA and CDR2 is SQIVND (reference sequence). CDR3 sequence reads: CASSAGTGGRETQYF. In nucleotides, the CDR3 is TGTGCCAGTAGTGCGGGGACAGGGGGCAGAGAGACCCAGTACTTC.

The chain has TRBV11-2 and TRBJ2-7, with a weak D call TRBD1 (6 bases). CDR1 SGHAT and CDR2 FQNNGV come from the germline V gene. The CDR3 runs 15 residues. Trimming stripped 4 bases from V and 5 bases from J, with 18 bases between. CDR3 protein: CASSSVRGLPHEQYF. CDR3 sequence (DNA): TGTGCCAGCAGCTCCGTCAGGGGTTTACCCCACGAGCAGTACTTC.

V gene TRBV7-3 combines with J gene TRBJ2-7; TRBD1 aligns across 7 bases. This CDR3 has 13 amino acids. Germline assignment: CDR1 SGHTA and CDR2 FQGTGA. After removal of 4 bases from V and 6 bases from J, the junction contained 6 bases not matched to a gene. The CDR3 loop reads CASSSTGVGEQYF. Written as DNA, the CDR3 is TGTGCCAGCAGCTCCACAGGGGTAGGCGAGCAGTACTTC.

This chain connects TRBV3-1 (or the pseudogene TRBV3-2) to TRBJ1-1; 11 bases agree with TRBD1. Germline V gene lookup returns CDR1 LGHDT and CDR2 YNNKEL (reference sequence). The junction had 3 bases not matched to a gene; V was cut back by 4 bases and J by 2 bases. This CDR3 is built from 15 residues. Here the CDR3 reads CASSRGTGGNTEAFF. CDR3 DNA: TGTGCCAGCAGCCGCGGGACAGGGGGAAACACTGAAGCTTTCTTT.

The genes are TRBV4-2 and TRBJ1-2; D may be TRBD1 (5 bases). V lost 0 bases to trimming and J lost 8 bases, with 16 bases between them. The CDR3 extends over 15 amino acids. The germline CDR1 and CDR2 sequences are LGHNA and YNFKEQ. CDR3 loop: CASSQDIGQTGGYTF. The CDR3 DNA is TGTGCCAGCAGCCAAGATATAGGACAAACCGGCGGCTACACCTTC.

The genes are TRBV6-5 and TRBJ1-5; the match to TRBD1 covers 9 bases. Germline CDR1 reads MNHEY; CDR2 reads SVGAGI. With V trimmed by 4 bases and J by 6 bases, 4 bases remained unmatched. CDR3 length equals 14 residues. CDR3 in amino acids: CASSFDRGGQPQHF. DNA of the CDR3: TGTGCCAGCAGTTTCGACAGGGGGGGTCAGCCCCAGCATTTT.

The genes are TRBV27 and TRBJ2-3; 7 bases agree with TRBD1. The germline CDR1 and CDR2 sequences are MNHEY and SMNVEV (reference sequence). The ends lost 5 bases at V and 0 bases at J; junction bases unmatched: 5. The CDR3 has 15 amino acids. The CDR3 is CASSIETGSTDTQYF. CDR3 in DNA: TGTGCCAGCAGTATAGAGACAGGGAGCACAGATACGCAGTATTTT.

CDR3 sequence (DNA): TGCGCCAGCAGCCAAGGACCCGGGACAGACCTATATTCACCCCTCCACTTT. Translation gives CASSQGPGTDLYSPLHF. The rearrangement uses TRBV4-3 and TRBJ1-6, with TRBD1 matching 7 bases. Germline V gene data show CDR1 as LGHNA and CDR2 as YSLEER. The CDR3 contains 17 residues. Unmatched junction bases numbered 11, after V lost 1 base and J lost 8 bases.

This clone is a singleton in its sample. The V call is TRBV5-1, the J call TRBJ2-2; 7 positions match TRBD2. Germline assignment: CDR1 SGHRS and CDR2 YFSETQ. The CDR3 runs 16 residues. Losses at the gene ends were 0 bases for V and 3 bases for J; bases not matched to a gene: 5. CDR3 nucleotide sequence: TGCGCCAGCAGCTTGGTCGGGGGAGGGGACACCGGGGAGCTGTTTTTT. It specifies CASSLVGGGDTGELFF.

This chain uses TRBV28 with TRBJ2-7, with a tentative D call TRBD1 (6 bases). Trimming removed 7 bases at V and 1 base at J, with 14 bases between. The CDR3 runs to 14 residues. The germline CDR1 and CDR2 sequences are MDHEN and SYDVKM. CDR3 sequence reads: CASIGAGQSYEQYF. CDR3 coding DNA: TGTGCCAGCATCGGGGCAGGACAGTCCTACGAGCAGTACTTC. The full variable domain, rest sourced from reference TRBV28 and TRBJ2-7, is DVKVTQSSRYLVKRTGEKVFLECVQDMDHENMFWYRQDPGLGLRLIYFSYDVKMKEKGDIPEGYSVSREKKERFSLILESASTNQTSMYLCASIGAGQSYEQYFGPGTRLTVT.

In nucleotides, the CDR3 is TGTGCCAGCAGCAAAGCCGGGCGGACGGGGAGTTACGAGCAGTACTTC. Translation gives CASSKAGRTGSYEQYF. The chain couples TRBV21-1 to TRBJ2-7; the table's D gene call, TRBD2, was not cross checked with the DNA. TRBV21-1 is marked as a pseudogene. CDR3 size: 16 residues.

In its sample, this clone was seen many times. The chain employs TRBV6-1 and TRBJ2-7; 13 nucleotides align to TRBD2. The germline V gene encodes CDR1 MNHNS and CDR2 SASEGT. CDR3 length: 17 residues. The junction had 4 bases not matched to a gene; V was cut back by 0 bases and J by 2 bases. The CDR3 sequence: CASSEAWGLAGPYEQYF. In nucleotides, the CDR3 is TGTGCCAGCAGTGAAGCGTGGGGACTAGCGGGGCCCTACGAGCAGTACTTC.

The rearrangement uses TRBV2 and TRBJ1-1; D is possibly TRBD1 (6 bases). Germline values: CDR1 SNHLY, CDR2 FYNNEI. This CDR3 comprises 15 residues. V lost 7 bases to trimming and J lost 0 bases, with 15 bases between them. CDR3 residues: CASNVGHLMNTEAFF. The CDR3 DNA sequence: TGTGCCAGCAATGTGGGACACCTCATGAACACTGAAGCTTTCTTT.

The chain combines TRBV4-2 with TRBJ1-1; D gene ambiguous. Trimming removed 4 bases from V and 4 bases from J, with 16 bases in between. The CDR3 contains 15 residues. Germline V gives CDR1 LGHNA, CDR2 YNFKEQ. CDR3: CASSPSIGLGTEAFF. In DNA, the CDR3 is TGTGCCAGCAGCCCTAGTATCGGTCTTGGCACTGAAGCTTTCTTT.